The T cell receptor beta chain under discussion was sequenced for a study of T cells in localized non-small cell lung cancer. Study-level findings and limits: Uninvolved adjacent lung showed the highest T cell clonality, exceeding tumor.

This clone rates as large. Its target is not known. Per the germline V gene, CDR1 is KGHSH and CDR2 is LQKENI. This CDR3 region has 14 residues. With 6 bases clipped from V and 4 bases from J, the junction kept 7 bases outside the gene matches. Some clones are missing from TCRdb's copy, which holds only in-frame ones; the method was immunoSEQ multiplex PCR. In the table there are about 1,100 clones, around 20% of which are singletons. The source of this sequence is an older male donor with stage III lung adenocarcinoma. The sequencing used normal lung tissue next to the tumor, collected before any cancer treatment. The chain combines TRBV18 with TRBJ1-1; TRBD1 matches at 8 bases. In DNA form, the CDR3 reads TGTGCCAGCTCTGAGACAGGGGCAATCACTGAAGCTTTCTTT. Translation gives CASSETGAITEAFF.